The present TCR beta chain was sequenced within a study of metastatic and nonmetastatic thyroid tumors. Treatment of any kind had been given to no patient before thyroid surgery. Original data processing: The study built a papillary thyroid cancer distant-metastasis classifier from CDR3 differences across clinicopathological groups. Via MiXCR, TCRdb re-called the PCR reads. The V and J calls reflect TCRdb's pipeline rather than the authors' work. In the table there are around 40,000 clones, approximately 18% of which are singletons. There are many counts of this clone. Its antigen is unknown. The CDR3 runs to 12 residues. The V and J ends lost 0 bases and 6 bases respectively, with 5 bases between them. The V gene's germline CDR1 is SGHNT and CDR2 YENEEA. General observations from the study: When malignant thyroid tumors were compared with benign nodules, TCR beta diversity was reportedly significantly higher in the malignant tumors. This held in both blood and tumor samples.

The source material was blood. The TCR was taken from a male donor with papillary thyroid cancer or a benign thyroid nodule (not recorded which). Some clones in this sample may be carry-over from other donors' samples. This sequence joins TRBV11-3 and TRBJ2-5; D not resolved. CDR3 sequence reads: CASSLEVKTQYF. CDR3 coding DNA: TGTGCCAGCAGCTTAGAGGTCAAGACCCAGTACTTC.